Listed here is a single T cell receptor beta chain. Its antigen is currently unknown. These data belong to a study of Graves' ophthalmopathy and Graves' hyperthyroidism. Turning to the study itself: Before any treatment was given, at initial diagnosis, peripheral blood was collected. Study-level points and caveats: Stable hyperthyroidism and ophthalmopathy were told apart by a 13-signature model, which achieved 85% to 90% sensitivity and around 77% specificity. Among expanded thyroid clonotypes above 0.001 frequency, most also occurred in blood.

Physicians reached a diagnosis by relying on clinical symptoms, serum thyroxine, TRAb, thyroid ultrasound and orbital computed tomography. Between the trimmed V and J ends, which lost 3 bases and 9 bases, there was a span of 12 bases. Germline assignment: CDR1 SQVTM and CDR2 ANQGSEA. The CDR3 contains 11 residues. Researchers took RNA transcripts and amplified TCR beta CDR3 regions from them. RT-PCR in the first round used HTBI primers; a second-round multiplex PCR followed. One entry per CDR3 protein, called by TCRdb with MiXCR from the multiplex PCR reads. Of approximately 410,000 distinct CDR3 sequences listed, roughly 15% were seen once; the top ten hold roughly 7%.

What was sequenced was peripheral blood. The receptor comes from a woman aged 18-35 years with stable Graves' hyperthyroidism. The chain couples TRBV29-1 to TRBJ2-7; D may be TRBD2 (7 bases). The DNA for the CDR3 is TGCAGCGTTGAGAGCGGGACATGGCAGTACTTC. It specifies CSVESGTWQYF.